Described below is a single T cell receptor (beta chain) sequence and its context. Its target antigen remains unknown. Sequencing was performed on an Illumina HiSeq 2000. The TCR beta cDNA libraries were made using 5'RACE template switching, a step that added both a universal primer site and unique molecular identifiers. cDNA synthesis was primed from the TCR beta constant segment and was followed by two successive PCR amplification steps. The source study handled its data this way. MIGEC handled demultiplexing of the reads and grouping by UMI, while MiTCR was used to assemble and quantify clonotypes. To exclude erroneous sequences, only TCR cDNA sequences supported by at least two reads were retained. Downstream repertoire analysis used the tcR package, and clonotypes were matched across fractions by CDR3 nucleotide sequence plus V segment. VDJmatch was used to annotate antigen specificity against VDJdb, with one amino acid substitution in CDR3 permitted. Based on TCRdb reprocessing of the reads, there is one entry per CDR3 protein sequence, and DNA is missing. TCRdb's processing, not the study's, gives the V and J calls here. The table of this sample itemizes about 150,000 distinct CDR3 sequences. Approximately 35% of the sample rests with the top ten.

The CDR3 spans 15 residues, from the cysteine through the phenylalanine. Nucleotide data are not available. The germline V gene specifies MGHRA as CDR1 and YSYEKL as CDR2. This sample stems from a study of T cells expressing NK-cell markers (dated by TCRdb to the early 2020s). Describing the broader study: Three sorted T-cell subsets (CD3+CD56+NKG2C+, CD3+CD56+NKG2C- and CD3+CD56-NKG2C+) from about 8 donors had their TCR beta-chain repertoires profiled. Seven of the eight sequenced donors were HCMV-seropositive and one was HCMV-seronegative. Randomly selected healthy volunteers, three men and five women, were used as the eight sequenced donors. Libraries were sequenced as 2 x 150 bp reads on Illumina HiSeq 2000/2500, MiSeq or NextSeq.

HCMV-specific IgG was detected in serum with a commercial ELISA kit to determine HCMV serostatus. Peripheral blood mononuclear cells were isolated from blood by Ficoll density gradient centrifugation. What the authors observed across the whole study: Those dominant clonotypes were again the most abundant among CD3+CD56-NKG2C+ cells in several donors, at about 25-60.1%. For six donors, the dominant CD3+CD56+NKG2C+ clonotypes were among the top 10 CD8+ clonotypes and accounted for roughly 1.0-8% of CD8+ T cells. Whether the expanded NKG2C-expressing T cell clones were specific for HCMV antigens was left unclear.

Sequenced sample: blood T cells: a sorted CD56 or NKG2C T cell subset, CD4+ or CD8+ T cells, or bulk PBMC T cells (not recorded which). The rearranged segments are TRBV4-1 and TRBJ2-7; TCRdb's assignment of TRBD1 cannot be checked, as there is no DNA. This receptor was taken from a woman in her 50s in good health. Donor details come from another sample of the same person, matched by shared clones. The CDR3 loop reads CASSGGGSSSYEQYF.